This T cell receptor beta chain was observed in a study of shared clonotypes between healthy human individuals. Notes on the study in general: Larger estimated richness was generally seen in naive subsets than in memory subsets.

Some clones are missing from TCRdb's copy, which holds only in-frame ones; the method was immunoSEQ multiplex PCR. The sample shows about 320,000 clones, roughly 91% of them seen only once. Germline V gene lookup returns CDR1 MNHNS and CDR2 SASEGT. V dropped 2 bases and J dropped 1 base, with 9 bases sitting between them. This CDR3 region has 14 residues. A remark on this clone: What it binds is unknown.

Sequencing was carried out using memory CD8+ T cells sorted from blood. The subset here: CD45RO+ cells pooled with CCR7-negative TemRA cells. This TCR was recovered from a man younger than 35 in good health. The chain joins TRBV6-1 to TRBJ2-7; D is unclear. The CDR3 loop is CASSERPASYEQYF. CDR3 DNA: TGTGCCAGCAGTGAAAGGCCAGCTTCCTACGAGCAGTACTTC.